This T cell receptor (beta chain) was captured in a study of cytomegalovirus exposure and HLA in healthy donors. Study-level findings and limits: Published work reported that the classifier diagnosed cytomegalovirus status with high specificity and sensitivity. Associated with cytomegalovirus, according to the listing, were fewer than 200 TCR beta chains. Presence/absence results assume similar sequencing depth per donor, which may not hold. HLA alleles showed associations with about 15,000 TCR beta sequences in a later analysis, at a 0.05 false discovery rate.

The V end lost 4 bases, the J end lost 2 bases, and 11 bases lay between the germline ends. CDR1 is SGHDN, CDR2 FVKESK, per germline. CDR3 size: 14 residues. About this clone itself: What it recognizes is unknown.

PCR employed 60 Vbeta and 13 Jbeta primers. Using immunoSEQ multiplex PCR, the repertoire was profiled, and TCRdb retains in-frame clones only, with some absent. The sample records 150,000 to 200,000 clones, nearly 80% being singletons. The clonotype comes from a man aged 18 to 30 in good health and CMV-seropositive. The V call is TRBV14, the J call TRBJ1-2; a possible D gene is TRBD1 (5 bases). The specimen was PBMCs. The chain's CDR3 is CASSPTGGNYGYTF. The CDR3, as DNA: TGTGCCAGCAGCCCCACTGGGGGGAACTATGGCTACACCTTC. Based on the CDR3 plus reference TRBV14 and TRBJ1-2, the full variable domain is EAGVTQFPSHSVIEKGQTVTLRCDPISGHDNLYWYRRVMGKEIKFLLHFVKESKQDESGMPNNRFLAERTGGTYSTLKVQPAELEDSGVYFCASSPTGGNYGYTFGSGTRLTVV.